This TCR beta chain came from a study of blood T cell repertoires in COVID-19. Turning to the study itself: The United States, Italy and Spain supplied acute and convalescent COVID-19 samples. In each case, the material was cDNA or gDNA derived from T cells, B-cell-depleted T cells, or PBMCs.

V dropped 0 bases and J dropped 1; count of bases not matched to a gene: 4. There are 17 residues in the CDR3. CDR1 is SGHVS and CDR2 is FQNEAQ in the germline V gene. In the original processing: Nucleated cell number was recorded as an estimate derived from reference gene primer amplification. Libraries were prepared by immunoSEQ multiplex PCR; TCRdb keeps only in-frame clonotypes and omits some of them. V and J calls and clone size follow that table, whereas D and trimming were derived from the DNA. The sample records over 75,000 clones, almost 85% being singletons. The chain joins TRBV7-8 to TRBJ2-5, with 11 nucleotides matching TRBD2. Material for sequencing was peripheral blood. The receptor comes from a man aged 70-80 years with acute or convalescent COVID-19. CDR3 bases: TGTGCCAGCAGCTTAGCGCCTAGCGGGAGGTCCCAAGAGACCCAGTACTTC. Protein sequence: CASSLAPSGRSQETQYF.